Shown below are 31 T cell receptor beta chains from a single sample sequenced in a study of T cell responses to AZD1222 COVID-19 vaccine. Using immunoSEQ multiplex PCR, the repertoire was profiled, and TCRdb retains in-frame clones only, with some absent. Of more than 120,000 clones in the sample, 88% were seen once. Material: peripheral blood, obtained 28 days after the second dose of the MenACWY control vaccine. Every receptor here comes from an adult who received the MenACWY meningococcal vaccine as a control.

The V and J genes are TRBV3-1 (or the pseudogene TRBV3-2) and TRBJ2-1, with 7 bases lining up with TRBD2. The CDR3 runs 13 residues. Germline V gene lookup returns CDR1 LGHDT and CDR2 YNNKEL (reference sequence). The junction had 5 bases not matched to a gene; V was cut back by 6 bases and J by 6 bases. CDR3 in amino acids: CASRTTSVNEQFF. The CDR3 DNA sequence: TGTGCCAGCAGAACTACTAGCGTCAATGAGCAGTTCTTC.

The chain employs TRBV5-6 and TRBJ1-6; 9 positions agree with TRBD1. With V trimmed by 2 bases and J by 10 bases, 7 bases remained unmatched. This CDR3 spans 15 amino acids. CDR1 is SGHDT, CDR2 YYEEEE, per germline. CDR3 bases: TGTGCCAGCAGCTTACTCCGGGACAGGGAGTCACCCCTCCACTTT. Protein product: CASSLLRDRESPLHF.

V gene TRBV10-3 combines with J gene TRBJ1-2, with TRBD1 as a possible D gene (6 bases). Germline V lookup: CDR1 ENHRY, CDR2 SYGVKD. This CDR3 has 12 residues. V dropped 8 bases and J dropped 2 bases, with 9 bases sitting between them. The CDR3 loop is CAIRQDNYGYTF. CDR3 bases: TGTGCCATCCGACAGGACAACTATGGCTACACCTTC.

The chain links TRBV19 to TRBJ2-2, with TRBD1 matching over 10 bases. CDR1 is LNHDA, CDR2 SQIVND, per germline (reference sequence). The length of the CDR3 is 14 residues. With V trimmed by 9 bases and J by 7 bases, 8 bases remained unmatched. DNA for the CDR3: TGTGCCAGCCGGGACAGGGGAAGAAACGGGGAGCTGTTTTTT. Encoded protein: CASRDRGRNGELFF.

Comments on this clone: Within the sample, other DNA sequences also encode this same CDR3. This chain links TRBV12-5 with TRBJ1-1, with D uncertain. The germline V and J ends were trimmed by 6 bases and 1 base, with 9 bases remaining between them. The CDR3 extends over 13 amino acids. Germline V lookup: CDR1 LGHNT, CDR2 FRNRAP. This CDR3 is CASGRSPNTEAFF. For the CDR3, the DNA is TGTGCTAGTGGCCGGTCCCCGAACACTGAAGCTTTCTTT.

The sample holds a few counts of this clone. Other DNA variants within this sample encode the same CDR3. This chain connects TRBV18 to TRBJ1-1, with D unresolved. Trimming removed 1 base at V and 2 bases at J, with 5 bases between. Germline V CDR1 and CDR2: KGHSH, LQKENI. There are 13 residues in the CDR3. The CDR3 is CASSPQGNTEAFF. The CDR3 DNA reads as TGTGCCAGCTCACCACAGGGTAACACTGAAGCTTTCTTT. Full variable domain (rest looked up from reference TRBV18 and TRBJ1-1): NAGVMQNPRHLVRRRGQEARLRCSPMKGHSHVYWYRQLPEEGLKFMVYLQKENIIDESGMPKERFSAEFPKEGPSILRIQQVVRGDSAAYFCASSPQGNTEAFFGQGTRLTVV.

V is TRBV6-6 and J is TRBJ1-1; unclear D gene. Trimming pared 4 bases from V and 10 bases from J, leaving 13 bases between. This CDR3 comprises 12 residues. Germline V lookup: CDR1 MNHNY, CDR2 SVGAGI (reference sequence). DNA for the CDR3: TGTGCCAGCAGTTTCCCCGGGGAGCGAGCTTTCTTT. This gives the protein CASSFPGERAFF.

The chain is built from TRBV7-3 and TRBJ2-1; possible D gene TRBD2, 6 bases. The CDR3 is 17 amino acids. Germline V lookup: CDR1 SGHTA, CDR2 FQGTGA. Trimming stripped 1 base from V and 2 bases from J, with 15 bases between. The CDR3, as DNA: TGTGCCAGCAGCTTAAACATTGGAGGGCCCCCCTACAATGAGCAGTTCTTC. Translated: CASSLNIGGPPYNEQFF.

This chain links TRBV5-5 with TRBJ1-3, with D maybe TRBD1 (5 bases). Germline V gene data show CDR1 as SGHKS and CDR2 as YYEKEE (reference sequence). This CDR3 is 16 amino acids long. Trimming removed 0 bases at V and 3 bases at J, with 13 bases between. The CDR3 bases are TGTGCCAGCAGCTTGGTAGGAGGGGTGGTTGGAAACACCATATATTTT. Amino acid sequence: CASSLVGGVVGNTIYF.

This chain uses TRBV3-1 (or the pseudogene TRBV3-2) with TRBJ1-1; D uncertain. Trimming stripped 5 bases from V and 2 bases from J, with 9 bases between. The CDR3 length is 13 residues. CDR1 LGHDT and CDR2 YNNKEL come from the germline V gene (reference sequence). CDR3 loop: CASSSVANTEAFF. CDR3 nucleotide sequence: TGTGCCAGCAGCAGCGTAGCAAACACTGAAGCTTTCTTT.

V gene TRBV5-1 combines with J gene TRBJ1-1, with D hard to call. V lost 1 base, J lost 5 bases, and 6 bases lay in between. The CDR3 is 12 amino acids. Looked up from germline, CDR1 is SGHRS and CDR2 is YFSETQ. DNA for the CDR3: TGCGCCAGCAGCTTGTCTGGGACTGAAGCTTTCTTT. It translates to CASSLSGTEAFF.

The chain uses TRBV13 and TRBJ2-7; D is possibly TRBD2 (6 bases). This CDR3 is built from 15 residues. V lost 1 base and J 7 bases, leaving 17 bases between the germline ends. Germline V gene lookup returns CDR1 PRHDT and CDR2 FYEKMQ (reference sequence). Here the CDR3 DNA reads TGTGCCAGCAGCTTAGAGCCAGCGGGCGGCTGGGAGCAGTACTTC. It yields the protein CASSLEPAGGWEQYF. Full variable domain (rest looked up from reference TRBV13 and TRBJ2-7): AAGVIQSPRHLIKEKRETATLKCYPIPRHDTVYWYQQGPGQDPQFLISFYEKMQSDKGSIPDRFSAQQFSDYHSELNMSSLELGDSALYFCASSLEPAGGWEQYFGPGTRLTVT.

J is TRBJ2-1 and V is TRBV5-4; the D gene is possibly TRBD1 (6 bases). Germline V gives CDR1 SGHNT, CDR2 YYREEE (reference sequence). This CDR3 contains 13 residues. Trimming took off 2 bases at V and 7 bases at J, with 10 bases between the two ends. The chain's CDR3 is CASSFTGTNEQFF. CDR3 coding DNA: TGTGCCAGCAGCTTCACCGGGACAAATGAGCAGTTCTTC.

V usage is TRBV29-1 and J usage is TRBJ2-6; D unclear. The CDR3 is made up of 15 amino acids. V dropped 1 base and J dropped 2 bases, with 9 bases sitting between them. Germline assignment: CDR1 SQVTM and CDR2 ANQGSEA. CDR3: CSVEVEGAGANVLTF. As DNA, the CDR3 is TGCAGCGTTGAAGTTGAAGGAGCTGGGGCCAACGTCCTGACTTTC.

The gene calls are TRBV19 and TRBJ2-5; D is unresolved. CDR1 is LNHDA, CDR2 SQIVND, per germline (reference sequence). Between the trimmed V and J ends, which lost 5 bases and 1 base, there was a span of 8 bases. The CDR3 runs 13 residues. In nucleotides, the CDR3 is TGTGCCAGTAGTTCCCTAGTCCAAGAGACCCAGTACTTC. Protein: CASSSLVQETQYF.

The genes are TRBV24-1 and TRBJ1-5; D is possibly TRBD1 (5 bases). This CDR3 region has 16 residues. V was shortened by 2 bases and J by 5 bases, with 15 bases between the two germline ends. Germline CDR1 and CDR2: KGHDR and SFDVKD. Written as DNA, the CDR3 is TGTGCCACCAGTGATTCGGACGGGGCGGTGTATCAGCCCCAGCATTTT. This gives the protein CATSDSDGAVYQPQHF.

The chain is built from TRBV7-9 and TRBJ1-1; possibly TRBD1 for D (6 bases). This CDR3 spans 14 amino acids. V gave up 4 bases and J gave up 6 bases, with 15 bases separating them. Looked up from germline, CDR1 is SEHNR and CDR2 is FQNEAQ (reference sequence). CDR3 sequence: CASSSLRGGPEAFF. DNA of the CDR3: TGTGCCAGCAGCTCCCTGAGGGGGGGGCCTGAAGCTTTCTTT.

J is TRBJ2-5 and V is TRBV6-5; D might be TRBD2 (5 bases). Looked up from germline, CDR1 is MNHEY and CDR2 is SVGAGI. There are 13 residues in the CDR3. The V end lost 7 bases, the J end lost 4 bases, and 13 bases lay between the germline ends. CDR3 protein: CASTLPGSETQYF. The CDR3 coding sequence is TGTGCCAGCACCCTGCCGGGGTCAGAGACCCAGTACTTC.

The J gene is TRBJ2-2, the V gene TRBV6-1; 8 nucleotides line up with TRBD1. V was clipped by 2 bases and J by 3 bases; unmatched bases: 8. The V gene's germline CDR1 is MNHNS and CDR2 SASEGT. The CDR3 runs 17 residues. CDR3 amino acids: CASSEYRGQGDTGELFF. The CDR3 coding sequence is TGTGCCAGCAGTGAATATAGAGGACAGGGAGACACCGGGGAGCTGTTTTTT.

There are a few counts of this clone. CDR3 loop: CASSLDADRGHGYTF. CDR3 sequence (DNA): TGTGCCAGCAGCTTAGATGCCGACAGGGGACATGGCTACACCTTC. The chain carries TRBV11-3 and TRBJ1-2; TRBD1 agrees at 8 bases. The CDR3 has 15 residues. Germline V gene sequence: CDR1 SGHNT, CDR2 YENEEA. V shed 0 bases and J 6 bases; nucleotides not matched to a gene: 6.

The chain links TRBV5-6 to TRBJ2-4; a possible D gene is TRBD1 (6 bases). Trimming stripped 4 bases from V and 5 bases from J, with 7 bases between. Germline lookup yields CDR1 SGHDT and CDR2 YYEEEE. The CDR3 contains 12 residues. The CDR3 DNA reads as TGTGCCAGCAGCGAGGGGGAAAACATTCAGTACTTC. Translated: CASSEGENIQYF.

The chain carries TRBV7-2 and TRBJ2-3; TRBD2 agrees at 10 bases. Germline values: CDR1 SGHTA, CDR2 FQGNSA. With 2 bases clipped from V and 7 bases from J, the junction kept 6 bases outside the gene matches. The CDR3 loop spans 15 amino acids. The CDR3 protein is CASSLLTSGTNTQYF. DNA of the CDR3: TGTGCCAGCAGCTTACTAACTAGCGGGACTAATACGCAGTATTTT. Drawing the rest from reference TRBV7-2 and TRBJ2-3, the complete variable domain is GAGVSQSPSNKVTEKGKDVELRCDPISGHTALYWYRQSLGQGLEFLIYFQGNSAPDKSGLPSDRFSAERTGGSVSTLTIQRTQQEDSAVYLCASSLLTSGTNTQYFGPGTRLTVL.

The chain employs TRBV9 and TRBJ1-4; D is possibly TRBD1 (5 bases). Trimming removed 7 bases from V and 3 bases from J, with 13 bases in between. Germline V gives CDR1 SGDLS, CDR2 YYNGEE. The CDR3 sequence is 14 residues long. The CDR3 DNA reads TGTGCCAGCGGTTGGGGGGTCCCTAATGAAAAACTGTTTTTT. As protein: CASGWGVPNEKLFF.

This clone was seen a single time. J is TRBJ2-1 and V is TRBV18; 7 bases are a match to TRBD2. The V gene's germline CDR1 is KGHSH and CDR2 LQKENI. The V and J ends lost 5 bases and 5 bases, in that order; junction bases with no gene match: 6. This CDR3 spans 14 amino acids. The CDR3 coding sequence is TGTGCCAGCTCAAAGGGACTAACCGACAATGAGCAGTTCTTC. As protein: CASSKGLTDNEQFF.

V and J are TRBV5-5 and TRBJ2-3, with D perhaps matching TRBD1 (5 bases). CDR1 is SGHKS, CDR2 YYEKEE, per germline (reference sequence). V lost 1 base to trimming and J lost 3 bases, with 12 bases between them. This CDR3 region has 15 residues. CDR3 in amino acids: CASSLYGQGTDTQYF. The CDR3 coding sequence is TGTGCCAGCAGCTTGTATGGGCAGGGTACAGATACGCAGTATTTT. Full variable domain (remainder filled in from reference TRBV5-5 and TRBJ2-3): DAGVTQSPTHLIKTRGQQVTLRCSPISGHKSVSWYQQVLGQGPQFIFQYYEKEERGRGNFPDRFSARQFPNYSSELNVNALLLGDSALYLCASSLYGQGTDTQYFGPGTRLTVL.

The chain is built from TRBV6-5 and TRBJ1-2; a possible D gene is TRBD1 (5 bases). Trimming took off 8 bases at V and 13 bases at J, with 14 bases between the two ends. The germline gives CDR1 MNHEY, CDR2 SVGAGI. CDR3 length: 10 residues. DNA of the CDR3: TGTGCCAGCGACGAGGGGTACTCCACCTTC. Its translation: CASDEGYSTF.

The genes are TRBV5-1 and TRBJ1-3; D is unresolved. The CDR3 has 14 amino acids. V was trimmed by 5 bases and J by 4 bases, leaving 13 bases between them. CDR1 SGHRS and CDR2 YFSETQ come from the germline V gene. The DNA for the CDR3 is TGCGCCAGCAGTGTTGGGAATTCGGGAAACACCATATATTTT. Translating it yields CASSVGNSGNTIYF.

This chain connects TRBV5-6 to TRBJ1-5; tentatively, D is TRBD1 (5 bases). From germline, CDR1 is SGHDT and CDR2 YYEEEE. Deletions cut 5 bases from V and 4 bases from J, with 16 bases between. The CDR3 length is 15 residues. In DNA form, the CDR3 reads TGTGCCAGCAGTAATACCGGGACGGCGAATCAGCCCCAGCATTTT. It specifies CASSNTGTANQPQHF.

The gene calls are TRBV9 and TRBJ2-3, with D tentatively TRBD1 (5 bases). The CDR3 runs to 14 residues. CDR1 and CDR2 (germline): SGDLS, YYNGEE. Trimming left V 2 bases short and J 3 bases short, with 10 bases between. CDR3 DNA: TGTGCCAGCAGCGTCGGGCAGGGAACAGATACGCAGTATTTT. Translating gives CASSVGQGTDTQYF.

The table lists this clone with a count of one. The chain has TRBV3-1 (or the pseudogene TRBV3-2) and TRBJ1-3; 8 bases map to TRBD1. The germline V gene has CDR1 LGHDT and CDR2 YNNKEL (reference sequence). The CDR3 is 13 amino acids. V was pared by 5 bases and J by 9 bases, with 6 bases of the junction left unmatched. CDR3 nucleotide sequence: TGTGCCAGCAGCTGGACAGGGCTTGCCACCATATATTTT. Translating it yields CASSWTGLATIYF.

The CDR3, as DNA: TGCGCCAGCAGCCAAAACAGTCCACTAGCGGGACCGAACACCGGGGAGCTGTTTTTT. Protein sequence: CASSQNSPLAGPNTGELFF. The chain uses TRBV4-1 and TRBJ2-2, with TRBD2 matching over 10 bases. CDR1 MGHRA and CDR2 YSYEKL come from the germline V gene. Trimming removed 2 bases from V and 0 bases from J; junction bases left unmatched: 9. The CDR3 has 19 amino acids.